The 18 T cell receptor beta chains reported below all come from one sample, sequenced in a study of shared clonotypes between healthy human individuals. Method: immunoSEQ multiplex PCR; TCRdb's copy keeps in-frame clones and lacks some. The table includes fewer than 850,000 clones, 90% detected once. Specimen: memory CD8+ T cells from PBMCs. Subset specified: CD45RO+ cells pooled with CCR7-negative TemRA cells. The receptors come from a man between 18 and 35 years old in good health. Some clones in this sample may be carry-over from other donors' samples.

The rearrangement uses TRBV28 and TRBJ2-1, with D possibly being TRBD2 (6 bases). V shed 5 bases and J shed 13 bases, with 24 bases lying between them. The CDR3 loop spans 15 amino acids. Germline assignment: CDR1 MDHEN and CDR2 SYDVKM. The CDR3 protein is CASSPRLGSPLPQFF. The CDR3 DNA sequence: TGTGCCAGCAGTCCCCGACTAGGGTCCCCCCTTCCACAGTTCTTC.

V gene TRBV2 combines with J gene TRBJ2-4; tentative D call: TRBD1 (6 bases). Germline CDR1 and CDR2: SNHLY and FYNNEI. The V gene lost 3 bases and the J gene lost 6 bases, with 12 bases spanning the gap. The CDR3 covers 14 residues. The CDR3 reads CASSDPGDRNIQYF. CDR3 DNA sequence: TGTGCCAGCAGTGATCCAGGGGATAGAAACATTCAGTACTTC.

This CDR3 reads CASSQSERRDTGELFF. CDR3 coding DNA: TGCGCCAGCAGTCAATCCGAGAGGCGGGACACCGGGGAGCTGTTTTTT. The rearrangement joins TRBV23-1 to TRBJ2-2, with D perhaps TRBD2 (5 bases). TRBV23-1 is labeled an ORF, and its function is uncertain. CDR3 length equals 16 residues. Trimming stripped 0 bases from V and 3 bases from J, with 11 bases between.

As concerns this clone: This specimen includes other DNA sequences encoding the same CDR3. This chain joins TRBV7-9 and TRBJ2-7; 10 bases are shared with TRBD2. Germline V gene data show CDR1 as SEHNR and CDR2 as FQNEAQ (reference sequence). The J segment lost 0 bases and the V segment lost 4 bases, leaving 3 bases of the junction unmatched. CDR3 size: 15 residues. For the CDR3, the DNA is TGTGCCAGCAGCTGGACTAGCGGCAGCTCCTACGAGCAGTACTTC. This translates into CASSWTSGSSYEQYF.

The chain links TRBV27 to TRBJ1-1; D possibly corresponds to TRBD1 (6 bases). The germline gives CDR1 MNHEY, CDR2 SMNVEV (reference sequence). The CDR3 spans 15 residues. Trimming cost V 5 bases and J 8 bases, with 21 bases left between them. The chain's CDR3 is CASSVGTYALGEAFF. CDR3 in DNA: TGTGCCAGCAGTGTTGGGACATACGCTTTGGGGGAAGCTTTCTTT.

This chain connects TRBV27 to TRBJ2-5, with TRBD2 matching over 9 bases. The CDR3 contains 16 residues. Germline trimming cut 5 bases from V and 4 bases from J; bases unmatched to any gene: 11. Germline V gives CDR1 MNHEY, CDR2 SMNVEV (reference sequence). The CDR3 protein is CASSPHPSGIGETQYF. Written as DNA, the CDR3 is TGTGCCAGCAGTCCTCATCCTAGCGGGATAGGAGAGACCCAGTACTTC.

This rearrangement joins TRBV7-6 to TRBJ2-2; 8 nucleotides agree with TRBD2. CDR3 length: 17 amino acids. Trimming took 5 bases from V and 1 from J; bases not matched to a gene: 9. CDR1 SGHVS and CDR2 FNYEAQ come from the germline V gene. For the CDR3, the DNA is TGTGCCAGCAGCCCCCGGGCGGGAGGAGTGAACACCGGGGAGCTGTTTTTT. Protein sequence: CASSPRAGGVNTGELFF.

The DNA of the CDR3 is TGTGCCAGCAGCAAGGGACCCCACACTTTCTACGAGCAGTACTTC. This gives the protein CASSKGPHTFYEQYF. The genes are TRBV7-9 and TRBJ2-7; D tentatively reads TRBD1 or TRBD2 (5 bases each). Trimming pared 5 bases from V and 3 bases from J, leaving 17 bases between. The CDR3 sequence is 15 residues long. CDR1 and CDR2 (germline): SEHNR, FQNEAQ (reference sequence).

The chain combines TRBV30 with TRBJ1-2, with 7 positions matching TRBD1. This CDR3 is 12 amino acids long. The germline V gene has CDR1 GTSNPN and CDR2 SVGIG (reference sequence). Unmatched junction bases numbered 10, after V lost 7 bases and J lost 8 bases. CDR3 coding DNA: TGTGCCTCAATAGACAGGGTTGACGGCTACACCTTC. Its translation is CASIDRVDGYTF.

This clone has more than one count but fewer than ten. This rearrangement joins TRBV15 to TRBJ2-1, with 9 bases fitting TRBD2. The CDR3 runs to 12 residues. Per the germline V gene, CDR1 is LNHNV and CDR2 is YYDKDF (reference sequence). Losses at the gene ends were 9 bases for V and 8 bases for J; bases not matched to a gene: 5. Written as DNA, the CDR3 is TGTGCCACGGGGACTAGCTTCGATGAGCAGTTCTTC. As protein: CATGTSFDEQFF. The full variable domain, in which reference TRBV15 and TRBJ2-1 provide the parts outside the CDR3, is DAMVIQNPRYQVTQFGKPVTLSCSQTLNHNVMYWYQQKSSQAPKLLFHYYDKDFNNEADTPDNFQSRRPNTSFCFLDIRSPGLGDTAMYLCATGTSFDEQFFGPGTRLTVL.

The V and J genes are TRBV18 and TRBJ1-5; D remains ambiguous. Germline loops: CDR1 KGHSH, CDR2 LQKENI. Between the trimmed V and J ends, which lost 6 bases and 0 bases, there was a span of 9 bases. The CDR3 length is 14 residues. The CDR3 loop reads CASSKTYSNQPQHF. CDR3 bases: TGTGCCAGCTCGAAAACGTATAGCAATCAGCCCCAGCATTTT.

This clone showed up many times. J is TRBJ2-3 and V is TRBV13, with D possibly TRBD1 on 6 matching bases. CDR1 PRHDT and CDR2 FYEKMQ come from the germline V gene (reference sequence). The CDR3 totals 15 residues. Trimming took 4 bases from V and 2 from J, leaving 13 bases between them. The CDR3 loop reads CASSSSDRPTDTQYF. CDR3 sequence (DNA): TGTGCCAGCAGCTCGTCGGACAGACCCACAGATACGCAGTATTTT.

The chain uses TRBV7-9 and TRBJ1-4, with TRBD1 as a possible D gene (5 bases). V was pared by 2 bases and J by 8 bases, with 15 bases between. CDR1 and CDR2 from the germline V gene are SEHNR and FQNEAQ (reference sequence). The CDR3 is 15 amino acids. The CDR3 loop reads CASSLPTRDREKLFF. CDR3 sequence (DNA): TGTGCCAGCAGCTTACCAACCAGGGATCGGGAAAAACTGTTTTTT.

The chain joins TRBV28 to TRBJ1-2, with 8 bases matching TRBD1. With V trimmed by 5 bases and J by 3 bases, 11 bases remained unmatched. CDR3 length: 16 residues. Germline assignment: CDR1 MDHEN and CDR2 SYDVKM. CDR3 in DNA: TGTGCCAGCAGTCCCCCCATCCGGGACAGGTACTATGGCTACACCTTC. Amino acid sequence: CASSPPIRDRYYGYTF.

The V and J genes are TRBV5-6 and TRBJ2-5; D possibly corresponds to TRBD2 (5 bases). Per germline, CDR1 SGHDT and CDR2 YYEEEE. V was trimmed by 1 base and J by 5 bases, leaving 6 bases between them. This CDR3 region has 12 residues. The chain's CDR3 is CASSLRRETQYF. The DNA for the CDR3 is TGTGCCAGCAGCTTGAGGAGGGAGACCCAGTACTTC.

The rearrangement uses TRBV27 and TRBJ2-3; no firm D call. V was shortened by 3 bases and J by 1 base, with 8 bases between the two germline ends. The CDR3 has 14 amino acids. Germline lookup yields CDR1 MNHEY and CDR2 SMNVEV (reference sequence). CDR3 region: CASSFIPGTDTQYF. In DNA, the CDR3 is TGTGCCAGCAGTTTTATCCCGGGCACAGATACGCAGTATTTT.

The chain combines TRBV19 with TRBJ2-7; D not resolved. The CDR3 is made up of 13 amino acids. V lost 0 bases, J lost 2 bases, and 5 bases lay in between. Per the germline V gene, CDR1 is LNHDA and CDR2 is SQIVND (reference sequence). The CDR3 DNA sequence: TGTGCCAGTAGTATAGAATGGGCCTACGAGCAGTACTTC. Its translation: CASSIEWAYEQYF.

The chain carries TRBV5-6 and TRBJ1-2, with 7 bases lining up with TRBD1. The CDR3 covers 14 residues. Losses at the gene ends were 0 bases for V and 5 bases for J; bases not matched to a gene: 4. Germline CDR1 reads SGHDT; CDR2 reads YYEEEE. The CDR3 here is CASSLVAQGYGYTF. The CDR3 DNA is TGTGCCAGCAGCTTGGTGGCACAGGGGTATGGCTACACCTTC.